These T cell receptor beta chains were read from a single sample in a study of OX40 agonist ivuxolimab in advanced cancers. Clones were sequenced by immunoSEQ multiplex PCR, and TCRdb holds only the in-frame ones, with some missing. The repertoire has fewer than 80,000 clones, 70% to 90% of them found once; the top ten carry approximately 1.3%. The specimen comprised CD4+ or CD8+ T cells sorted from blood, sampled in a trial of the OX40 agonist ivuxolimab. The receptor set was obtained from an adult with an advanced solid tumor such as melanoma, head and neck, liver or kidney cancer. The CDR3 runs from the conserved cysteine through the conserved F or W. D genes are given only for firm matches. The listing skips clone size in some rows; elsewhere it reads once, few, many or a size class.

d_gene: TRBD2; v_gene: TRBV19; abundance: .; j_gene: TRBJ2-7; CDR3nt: TGTGCCAGTAGTAATAGCGGGGGGGCCTTGTACGAGCAGTACTTC; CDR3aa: CASSNSGGALYEQYF
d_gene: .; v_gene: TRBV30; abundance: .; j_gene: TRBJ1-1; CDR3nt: TGTGCCTGGAGTTCGACAGTGAACACTGAAGCTTTCTTT; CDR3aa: CAWSSTVNTEAFF
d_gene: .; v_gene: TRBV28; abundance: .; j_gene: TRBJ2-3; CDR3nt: TGTGCCAGCAGTTTGCAGGGGTTGGCGCAGTATTTT; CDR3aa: CASSLQGLAQYF
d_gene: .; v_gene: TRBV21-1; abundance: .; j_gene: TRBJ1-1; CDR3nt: TGTGCCAGCAGCAAAGGACAGGGCGACACTGAAGCTTTCTTT; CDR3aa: CASSKGQGDTEAFF
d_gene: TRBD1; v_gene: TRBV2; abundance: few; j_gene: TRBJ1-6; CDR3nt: TGTGCCAGCACACAGGGGTTTACGGATAATTCACCCCTCCACTTT; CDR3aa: CASTQGFTDNSPLHF
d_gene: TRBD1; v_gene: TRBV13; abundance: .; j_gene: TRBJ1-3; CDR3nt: TGTGCCAGCAAAAACAGGGGGATTGGAAACACCATATATTTT; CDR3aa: CASKNRGIGNTIYF
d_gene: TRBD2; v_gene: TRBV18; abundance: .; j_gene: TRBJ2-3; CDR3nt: TGTGCCAGCTTTCCGCAGCGGGGGGGAACAGATACGCAGTATTTT; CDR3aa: CASFPQRGGTDTQYF
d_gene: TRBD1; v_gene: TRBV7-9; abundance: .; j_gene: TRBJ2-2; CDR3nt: TGTGCCAGCAGCTTAGGACAGGGGTTTAGCACCGGGGAGCTGTTTTTT; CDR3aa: CASSLGQGFSTGELFF
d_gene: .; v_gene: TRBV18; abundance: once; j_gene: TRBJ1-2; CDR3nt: TGTGCCAGCTCACCACTTAACCGGGCTAACTATGGCTACACCTTC; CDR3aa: CASSPLNRANYGYTF
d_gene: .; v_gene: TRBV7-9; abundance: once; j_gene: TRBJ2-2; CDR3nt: TGTGCCAGCAGCTTAGTGGCAGCCAACACCGGGGAGCTGTTTTTT; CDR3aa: CASSLVAANTGELFF
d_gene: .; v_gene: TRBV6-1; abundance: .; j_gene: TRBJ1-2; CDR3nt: TGTGCCAGCAGTGGTAACGGGAACTATGGCTACACCTTC; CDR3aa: CASSGNGNYGYTF
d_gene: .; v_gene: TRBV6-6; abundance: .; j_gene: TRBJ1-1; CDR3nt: TGTGCCAGCACCTCAGAGAAGAAGGGGATATCTGAAGCTTTCTTT; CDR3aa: CASTSEKKGISEAFF
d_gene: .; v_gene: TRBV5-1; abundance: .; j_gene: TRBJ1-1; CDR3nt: TGCGCCAGCAGCTTTTATGGTAACACTGAAGCTTTCTTT; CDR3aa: CASSFYGNTEAFF
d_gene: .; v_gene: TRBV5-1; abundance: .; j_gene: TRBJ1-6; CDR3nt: TGCGCCAGCAGCTTGGCCGGGGGCGCGTATAATTCACCCCTCCACTTT; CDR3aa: CASSLAGGAYNSPLHF
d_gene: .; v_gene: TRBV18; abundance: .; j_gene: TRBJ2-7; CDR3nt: TGTGCCAGCTCACCCCGTCAATCCGAGCAGTACTTC; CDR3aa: CASSPRQSEQYF
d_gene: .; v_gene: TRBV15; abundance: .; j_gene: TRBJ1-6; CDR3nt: TGTGCCACCAGCAGAGAAGCGACAGGCAGGAATTCACCCCTCCACTTT; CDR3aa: CATSREATGRNSPLHF
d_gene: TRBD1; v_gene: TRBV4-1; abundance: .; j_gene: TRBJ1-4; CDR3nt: TGCGCCAGCAGGACTCAGGGGGCAAGTAATGAAAAACTGTTTTTT; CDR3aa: CASRTQGASNEKLFF
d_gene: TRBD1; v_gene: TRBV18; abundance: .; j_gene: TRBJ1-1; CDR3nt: TGTGCCAGCTCACGCGGACAGGGGGTTGGAAACACTGAAGCTTTCTTT; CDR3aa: CASSRGQGVGNTEAFF
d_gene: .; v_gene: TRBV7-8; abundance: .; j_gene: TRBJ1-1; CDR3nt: TGTGCCAGCAGCCCCGGGGCGAACACTGAAGCTTTCTTT; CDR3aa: CASSPGANTEAFF
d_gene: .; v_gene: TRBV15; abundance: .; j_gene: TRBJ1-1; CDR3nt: TGTGCCACCAGCAGGAATTACGCCGAAGCTTTCTTT; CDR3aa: CATSRNYAEAFF
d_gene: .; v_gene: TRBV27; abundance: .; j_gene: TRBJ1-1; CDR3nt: TGTGCCAGCAGTTTAGTATGGACGAACACTGAAGCTTTCTTT; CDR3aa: CASSLVWTNTEAFF
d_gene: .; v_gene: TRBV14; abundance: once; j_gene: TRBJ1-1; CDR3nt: TGTGCCAGCAGCACGCAGGGGATTAGGACTGAAGCTTTCTTT; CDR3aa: CASSTQGIRTEAFF
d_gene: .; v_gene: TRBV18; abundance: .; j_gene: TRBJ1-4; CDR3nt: TGTGCCAGCTCACCCGGGGTTTCAGAAAAACTGTTTTTT; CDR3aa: CASSPGVSEKLFF
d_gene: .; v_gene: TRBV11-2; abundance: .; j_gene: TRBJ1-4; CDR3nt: TGTGCCAGCAGCTTAGATATGGGGAGTACTAATGAAAAACTGTTTTTT; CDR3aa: CASSLDMGSTNEKLFF
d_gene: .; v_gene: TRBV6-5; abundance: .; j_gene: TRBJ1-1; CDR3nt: TGTGCCAGCAGAAGAGACACGACGAACACTGAAGCTTTCTTT; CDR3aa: CASRRDTTNTEAFF
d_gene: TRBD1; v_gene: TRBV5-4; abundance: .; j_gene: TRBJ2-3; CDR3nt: TGTGCCAGCAGCTCCCTAACGACAGGGGCAGGCACAGATACGCAGTATTTT; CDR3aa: CASSSLTTGAGTDTQYF
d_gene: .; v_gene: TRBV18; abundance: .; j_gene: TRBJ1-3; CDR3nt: TGTGCCACCACCTCTGGAAACACCATATATTTT; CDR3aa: CATTSGNTIYF
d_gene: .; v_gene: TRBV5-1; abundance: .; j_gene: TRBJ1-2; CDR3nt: TGCGCCAGCAGCTTATCCGACAGGCTAGCTAACTATGGCTACACCTTC; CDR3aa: CASSLSDRLANYGYTF
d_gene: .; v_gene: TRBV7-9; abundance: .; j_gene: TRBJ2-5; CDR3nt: TGTGCCAGCAGCTTAGCGGACGCTAAAGAGACCCAGTACTTC; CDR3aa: CASSLADAKETQYF
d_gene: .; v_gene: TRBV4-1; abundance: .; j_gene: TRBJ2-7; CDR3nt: TGCGCCAGCAGCCATCCCGGGACCCAGGGGGGGGAGCAGTACTTC; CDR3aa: CASSHPGTQGGEQYF
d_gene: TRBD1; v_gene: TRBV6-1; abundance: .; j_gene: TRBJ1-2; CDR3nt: TGTGCCAGCAGTGGGGGGACAGTCGGAGTCTATGGCTACACCTTC; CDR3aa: CASSGGTVGVYGYTF
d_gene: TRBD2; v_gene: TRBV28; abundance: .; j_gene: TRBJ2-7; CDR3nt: TGTGCCAGCAGTTTACCCGGGGGGGCTTACGAGCAGTACTTC; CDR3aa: CASSLPGGAYEQYF
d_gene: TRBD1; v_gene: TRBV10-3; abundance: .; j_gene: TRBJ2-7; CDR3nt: TGTGCCATCAGTCCCCCCCCAGGGGGCGGCGAGCAGTACTTC; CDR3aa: CAISPPPGGGEQYF
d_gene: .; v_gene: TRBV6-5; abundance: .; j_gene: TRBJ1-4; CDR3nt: TGTGCCAGCAAGGCGGGGGCGCTTACTAATGAAAAACTGTTTTTT; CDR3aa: CASKAGALTNEKLFF
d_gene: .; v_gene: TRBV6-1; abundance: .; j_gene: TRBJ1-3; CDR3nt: TGTGCCAGCAGTGAAGGGGCGGTGGGGTCTGGAAACACCATATATTTT; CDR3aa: CASSEGAVGSGNTIYF
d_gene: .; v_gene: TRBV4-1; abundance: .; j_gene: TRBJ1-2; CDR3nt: TGCGCCAGCAGCCAAGAACCAGGGTACTATGGCTACACCTTC; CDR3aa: CASSQEPGYYGYTF
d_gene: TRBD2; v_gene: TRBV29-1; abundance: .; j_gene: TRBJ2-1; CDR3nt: TGCAGCGTTGGGGGGGGAGCTTCCTACAATGAGCAGTTCTTC; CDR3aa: CSVGGGASYNEQFF
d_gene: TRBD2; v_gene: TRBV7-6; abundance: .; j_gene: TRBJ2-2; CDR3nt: TGTGCCAGCAGAGGCTTGGGAGGGCGGAGGGGCACCGGGGAGCTGTTTTTT; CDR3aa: CASRGLGGRRGTGELFF
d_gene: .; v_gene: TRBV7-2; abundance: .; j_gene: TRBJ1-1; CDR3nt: TGTGCCAGCAGCTTATTAGGGGCCGCTTTCTTT; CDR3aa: CASSLLGAAFF
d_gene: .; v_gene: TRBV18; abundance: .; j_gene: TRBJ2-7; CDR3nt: TGTGCCAGCTCACTCGATCAGGGGCGTCCCTACGAGCAGTACTTC; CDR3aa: CASSLDQGRPYEQYF
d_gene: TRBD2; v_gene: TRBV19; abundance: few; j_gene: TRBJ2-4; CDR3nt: TGTGCCAGTTCTAGCGGGGGAATAGTAGCCAAAAACATTCAGTACTTC; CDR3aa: CASSSGGIVAKNIQYF
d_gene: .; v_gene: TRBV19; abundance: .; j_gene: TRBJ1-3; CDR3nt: TGTGCCAGTACCCTCTCCCTCTCTGGAAACACCATATATTTT; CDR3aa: CASTLSLSGNTIYF
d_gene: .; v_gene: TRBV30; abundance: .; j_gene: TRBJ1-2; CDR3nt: TGTGCCTGGAGCCTCCGAGCTTCTTATGGCTACACCTTC; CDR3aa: CAWSLRASYGYTF
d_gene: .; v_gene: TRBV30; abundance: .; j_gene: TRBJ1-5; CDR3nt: TGTGCCTGGAGTGTAGGCCGGAATCAGCCCCAGCATTTT; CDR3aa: CAWSVGRNQPQHF
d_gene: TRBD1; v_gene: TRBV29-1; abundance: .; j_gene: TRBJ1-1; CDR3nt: TGCAGCGCCCGGGACAGGGGGGATTGGACTGAAGCTTTCTTT; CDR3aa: CSARDRGDWTEAFF
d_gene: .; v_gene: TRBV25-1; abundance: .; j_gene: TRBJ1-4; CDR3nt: TGTGCCAGCAGTGAACACGGACGGGGTAATGAAAAACTGTTTTTT; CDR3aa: CASSEHGRGNEKLFF
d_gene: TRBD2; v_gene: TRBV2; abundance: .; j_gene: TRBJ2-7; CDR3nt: TGTGCCAGTCTAGCGGGGGGTTCCTACGAGCAGTACTTC; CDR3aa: CASLAGGSYEQYF
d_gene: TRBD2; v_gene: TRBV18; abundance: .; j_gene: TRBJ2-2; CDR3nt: TGTGCCAGCTCACCAGGGACTAGAGTCACCGGGGAGCTGTTTTTT; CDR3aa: CASSPGTRVTGELFF